This entry concerns a single TCR beta chain. The antigen is not known. The data were taken from a study of vaccination effects on CD4 cells after COVID-19. Measured with immunoSEQ multiplex PCR; TCRdb has only the in-frame clones, and not every one. The sample lists about 54,000 clones; 75% to 90% were seen once. Trimming took 5 bases from V and 6 from J, leaving 19 bases between them. Per the germline V gene, CDR1 is SGHTA and CDR2 is FQGNSA. The CDR3 length is 16 residues. Sequencing was preceded by expansion of antigen-specific CD4+ T cells with viral peptide pools in the ViraFEST assay. When around nine days of culture had elapsed, CD4+ T cells were isolated. Study observations and caveats: Healthy vaccinees showed cross-reactivity with common cold coronaviruses in only 1 of 255 vaccine-induced clones.

The clonotype was recovered from a human donor who received a COVID-19 vaccine. The sequenced sample was CD4+ T cells from PBMCs cultured with HCoV-229E spike peptides, obtained before COVID-19 vaccination. The V gene is TRBV7-2, the J gene TRBJ1-4; TRBD1 might be the D (6 bases). CDR3 protein: CASSRGPGLEYEKLFF. The DNA for the CDR3 is TGTGCCAGCAGCCGGGGGCCGGGCTTGGAATATGAAAAACTGTTTTTT.